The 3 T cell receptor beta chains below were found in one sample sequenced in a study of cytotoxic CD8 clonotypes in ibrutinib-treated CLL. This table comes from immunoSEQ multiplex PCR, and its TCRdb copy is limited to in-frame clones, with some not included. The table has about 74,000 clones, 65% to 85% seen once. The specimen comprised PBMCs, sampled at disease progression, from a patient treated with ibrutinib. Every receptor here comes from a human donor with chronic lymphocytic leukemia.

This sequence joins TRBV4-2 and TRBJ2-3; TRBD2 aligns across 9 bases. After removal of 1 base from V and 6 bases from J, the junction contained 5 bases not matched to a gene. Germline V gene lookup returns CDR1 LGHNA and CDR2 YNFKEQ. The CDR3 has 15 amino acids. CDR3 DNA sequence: TGTGCCAGCAGCCAAGCTGGGCGGGAGGGGGATACGCAGTATTTT. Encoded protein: CASSQAGREGDTQYF.

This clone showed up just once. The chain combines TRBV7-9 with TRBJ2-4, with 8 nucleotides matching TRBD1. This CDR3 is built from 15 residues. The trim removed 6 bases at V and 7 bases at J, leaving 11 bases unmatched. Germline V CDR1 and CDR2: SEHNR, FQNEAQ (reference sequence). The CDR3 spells CASRSNQGAANIQYF. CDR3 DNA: TGTGCCAGCAGGTCCAACCAGGGGGCCGCTAACATTCAGTACTTC.

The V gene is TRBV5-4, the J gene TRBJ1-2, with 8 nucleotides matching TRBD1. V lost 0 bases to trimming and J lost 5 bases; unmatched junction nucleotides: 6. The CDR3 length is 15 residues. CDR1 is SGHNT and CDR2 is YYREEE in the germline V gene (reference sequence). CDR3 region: CASSLGQGAGYGYTF. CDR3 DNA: TGTGCCAGCAGCTTGGGGCAGGGGGCAGGGTATGGCTACACCTTC.